A single sample is the source of the 8 T cell receptor beta chains below, sequenced in a study of metastatic and nonmetastatic thyroid tumors. The entire patient cohort was treatment-naive prior to thyroid surgery. TCRdb re-analyzed the PCR reads through MiXCR. The sample shows some 8,000 clones, approximately 23% of them seen only once. Sample: tumor tissue. The receptors derive from a female donor with papillary thyroid cancer or a benign thyroid nodule (not recorded which). Some clones in this sample may be carry-over from other donors' samples.

This clone is medium-sized in the sample. This chain joins TRBV12-3 or TRBV12-4 and TRBJ1-1; possibly TRBD1 for D (6 bases). With 10 bases removed from V and 0 bases from J, the gap between germline ends came to 12 bases. The CDR3 spans 13 residues. The CDR3 DNA reads TGTGCCACCCTAGGACAGCTGAACACTGAAGCTTTCTTT. Translating it yields CATLGQLNTEAFF.

The V gene is TRBV2, the J gene TRBJ1-5, with D possibly being TRBD1 (5 bases). Deletions cut 2 bases from V and 6 bases from J, with 11 bases between. The CDR3 is 14 amino acids. CDR1 is SNHLY and CDR2 is FYNNEI in the germline V gene. The CDR3 sequence is CASSEQGLGQPQHF. The CDR3 DNA reads as TGTGCCAGCAGTGAACAGGGTTTGGGTCAGCCCCAGCATTTT.

This chain connects TRBV9 to TRBJ1-1; possibly TRBD1 for D (6 bases). From germline, CDR1 is SGDLS and CDR2 YYNGEE. This CDR3 has 13 amino acids. V lost 0 bases, J lost 6 bases, and 9 bases lay in between. As DNA, the CDR3 is TGTGCCAGCAGCGTAGTGGGGGCAGCTGAAGCTTTCTTT. This codes for CASSVVGAAEAFF. The full variable domain, rest sourced from reference TRBV9 and TRBJ1-1, is DSGVTQTPKHLITATGQRVTLRCSPRSGDLSVYWYQQSLDQGLQFLIQYYNGEERAKGNILERFSAQQFPDLHSELNLSSLELGDSALYFCASSVVGAAEAFFGQGTRLTVV.

This clone is medium-sized by share. The rearrangement joins TRBV15 to TRBJ2-3, with 7 bases lining up with TRBD2. Trimming cost V 1 base and J 0 bases; bases outside gene matches: 1. The germline V gene encodes CDR1 LNHNV and CDR2 YYDKDF (reference sequence). The length of the CDR3 is 15 residues. CDR3 coding DNA: TGTGCCACCAGCAGAGGGGAGGGGAGCACAGATACGCAGTATTTT. The encoded protein is CATSRGEGSTDTQYF. The complete variable domain, with remaining parts taken from reference TRBV15 and TRBJ2-3, reads DAMVIQNPRYQVTQFGKPVTLSCSQTLNHNVMYWYQQKSSQAPKLLFHYYDKDFNNEADTPDNFQSRRPNTSFCFLDIRSPGLGDTAMYLCATSRGEGSTDTQYFGPGTRLTVL.

By share of the sample, this clone is medium-sized. The chain has TRBV27 and TRBJ1-3; D remains ambiguous. The CDR3 loop spans 15 amino acids. CDR1 MNHEY and CDR2 SMNVEV come from the germline V gene (reference sequence). V lost 5 bases and J 0 bases, leaving 11 bases between the germline ends. The CDR3 reads CASSLNFGSGNTIYF. In DNA form, the CDR3 reads TGTGCCAGCAGTCTAAATTTCGGCTCTGGAAACACCATATATTTT.

This clone is judged medium-sized (0.01 to 0.1%). The chain couples TRBV30 to TRBJ2-7; D not certain. CDR1 is GTSNPN, CDR2 SVGIG, per germline (reference sequence). The CDR3 loop spans 10 amino acids. Trimming left V 7 bases short and J 5 bases short, with 9 bases between. CDR3 sequence: CAYRLDEQYF. Written as DNA, the CDR3 is TGTGCCTACCGTCTGGACGAGCAGTACTTC.

This clone has a handful of counts. The rearrangement joins TRBV2 to TRBJ2-7; 7 bases agree with TRBD1. From germline, CDR1 is SNHLY and CDR2 FYNNEI. V was pared by 6 bases and J by 2 bases, with 10 bases of the junction left unmatched. This CDR3 is 15 amino acids long. The CDR3 nucleotides read TGTGCCAGCAGCGACGTAGGGGGCCTTACCTACGAGCAGTACTTC. Residues: CASSDVGGLTYEQYF. The variable domain in full, completed from reference TRBV2 and TRBJ2-7, reads EPEVTQTPSHQVTQMGQEVILRCVPISNHLYFYWYRQILGQKVEFLVSFYNNEISEKSEIFDDQFSVERPDGSNFTLKIRSTKLEDSAMYFCASSDVGGLTYEQYFGPGTRLTVT.

V gene TRBV13 combines with J gene TRBJ1-4; 11 nucleotides align to TRBD1. With 2 bases clipped from V and 8 bases from J, the junction kept 4 bases outside the gene matches. The CDR3 consists of 15 residues. The germline CDR1 and CDR2 sequences are PRHDT and FYEKMQ (reference sequence). As DNA, the CDR3 is TGTGCCAGCAGCTTATGGGGACAGGGGGAAGAAAAACTGTTTTTT. Its translation is CASSLWGQGEEKLFF.